Listed here are 30 T cell receptor beta chains from one sample, sequenced in a study of spatial heterogeneity in lung cancer (dated by TCRdb to about 2019). The library was generated by 5' RACE. The reads were generated on a NextSeq 500. TCRdb reworked the public reads: Q25 trimming with fastp, MiXCR clone assembly, productive beta chains retained. Every distinct CDR3 protein forms one entry, paired with its most common genes and DNA. The table for this sample lists some 83,000 distinct CDR3 sequences; approximately 21% of them were counted only once. The biggest ten clones account for roughly 6.2% of the sample. The label giving this sample's time point can be read as: sample taken at primary tumor resection. For TCR sequencing, whole RNA was extracted from tumor and nontumor lung tissue, or from cryopreserved PBMC samples, and no cell sorting was done. Specimen: PBMCs, collected at surgery. The receptors were gathered from a male donor with early-stage non-small cell lung cancer.

Ten or more counts support this clonotype. CDR3 in amino acids: CASSQDRPGREQFF. The DNA of the CDR3 is TGTGCCAGCAGCCAAGATCGGCCAGGGCGAGAGCAGTTCTTC. V gene TRBV3-1 combines with J gene TRBJ2-1; D might be TRBD1 (5 bases). CDR1 and CDR2 (germline): LGHDT, YNNKEL (reference sequence). The CDR3 totals 14 residues. V lost 0 bases and J lost 10, with 13 bases in between.

This chain links TRBV20-1 with TRBJ2-5, with D perhaps matching TRBD2 (5 bases). V was clipped by 7 bases and J by 3 bases, with 9 bases between them. The CDR3 is made up of 11 amino acids. Germline CDR1 reads DFQATT; CDR2 reads SNEGSKA (reference sequence). The CDR3 DNA reads as TGCAGTGGTTTACTAGAAGAGACCCAGTACTTC. It encodes CSGLLEETQYF.

With respect to this clonotype: It may be a read error: a sequence one base away is much more abundant. This chain links TRBV29-1 with TRBJ2-3, with 9 bases identical to TRBD1. The CDR3 totals 15 residues. Germline-derived CDR1 and CDR2 are SQVTM and ANQGSEA. The V segment lost 7 bases and the J segment 7 bases; nucleotides outside the gene matches: 15. The CDR3 protein is CSAVSWDREVNTQYF. DNA for the CDR3: TGCAGCGCAGTGTCCTGGGACAGGGAAGTGAATACGCAGTATTTT.

The V gene is TRBV7-9, the J gene TRBJ2-7; D not resolved. Per germline, CDR1 SEHNR and CDR2 FQNEAQ (reference sequence). The CDR3 extends over 17 amino acids. V lost 1 base to trimming and J lost 0 bases, with 16 bases between them. The CDR3 nucleotides read TGTGCCAGCAGCTTAGAACTACCGAATCCAAACTCCTACGAGCAGTACTTC. This codes for CASSLELPNPNSYEQYF.

This clonotype was counted only a few times. The chain employs TRBV7-2 and TRBJ2-7, with D perhaps given as TRBD1 or TRBD2 (6 bases each). The V gene lost 0 bases and the J gene lost 2 bases, with 8 bases spanning the gap. The germline gives CDR1 SGHTA, CDR2 FQGNSA. The CDR3 consists of 14 residues. The CDR3 loop is CASSLAEGAYEQYF. CDR3 bases: TGTGCCAGCAGCTTAGCGGAGGGGGCCTACGAGCAGTACTTC.

J is TRBJ2-7 and V is TRBV2, with 8 positions matching TRBD2. V gave up 3 bases and J gave up 3 bases; unmatched junction bases: 10. Germline assignment: CDR1 SNHLY and CDR2 FYNNEI. The CDR3 consists of 16 residues. The CDR3 DNA follows: TGTGCCAGCAGTGATCCTCCGGGACTAGGACGCTACGAGCAGTACTTC. It codes for CASSDPPGLGRYEQYF. Filled out from reference TRBV2 and TRBJ2-7, the complete variable domain reads EPEVTQTPSHQVTQMGQEVILRCVPISNHLYFYWYRQILGQKVEFLVSFYNNEISEKSEIFDDQFSVERPDGSNFTLKIRSTKLEDSAMYFCASSDPPGLGRYEQYFGPGTRLTVT.

The J gene is TRBJ2-1, the V gene TRBV9; 7 bases map to TRBD1. The CDR3 loop spans 15 amino acids. The germline gives CDR1 SGDLS, CDR2 YYNGEE. Losses at the gene ends were 0 bases for V and 9 bases for J; bases not matched to a gene: 9. The CDR3 DNA is TGTGCCAGCAGCGTAGGCGGCAGGGGGATGATTGAGCAGTTCTTC. Protein product: CASSVGGRGMIEQFF.

This clonotype appeared many times. The chain couples TRBV7-2 to TRBJ2-3, with D uncertain. Germline-derived CDR1 and CDR2 are SGHTA and FQGNSA. This CDR3 is built from 15 residues. The V end was cut by 1 base, the J end by 3 bases, with 11 bases between. This CDR3 reads CASSLVAGRTDTQYF. The CDR3 bases are TGTGCCAGCAGCTTAGTGGCCGGACGGACAGATACGCAGTATTTT.

Ten or more counts support this clonotype. The chain couples TRBV19 to TRBJ2-5; the match to TRBD2 covers 9 bases. The germline V gene has CDR1 LNHDA and CDR2 SQIVND (reference sequence). V was clipped by 2 bases and J by 1 base; unmatched bases: 5. The CDR3 runs 16 residues. The CDR3 DNA reads as TGTGCCAGTAGTATAAGGCTAGCGGGGAGCCAAGAGACCCAGTACTTC. This translates into CASSIRLAGSQETQYF.

This clonotype has only a few counts. The rearrangement uses TRBV19 and TRBJ1-3; D is uncertain. This CDR3 is 12 amino acids long. Per the germline V gene, CDR1 is LNHDA and CDR2 is SQIVND (reference sequence). Trimming shortened V by 7 bases and J by 4 bases, and 8 bases separated the two germline ends. The CDR3: CASTPRGNTIYF. The CDR3 DNA is TGTGCCAGTACCCCACGGGGAAACACCATATATTTT.

In its sample, this clonotype was seen many times. V is TRBV12-3 or TRBV12-4 and J is TRBJ1-1, with 7 bases aligning to TRBD1. The CDR3 has 14 residues. The V segment lost 6 bases and the J segment 1 base; nucleotides outside the gene matches: 5. The CDR3 nucleotides are TGTGCCAGCAGCACGGGACAGTGGAACACTGAAGCTTTCTTT. It translates to CASSTGQWNTEAFF.

This clonotype was found many times. V gene TRBV6-2 or TRBV6-3 combines with J gene TRBJ2-2; D is ambiguous. CDR1 is MNHEY, CDR2 SVGEGT, per germline. CDR3 size: 14 residues. V was clipped by 4 bases and J by 2 bases, with 8 bases between them. For the CDR3, the DNA is TGTGCCAGCAGTTCCCAGACTAACACCGGGGAGCTGTTTTTT. It codes for CASSSQTNTGELFF.

This chain connects TRBV11-2 to TRBJ1-4; possibly TRBD1 for D (5 bases). Per the germline V gene, CDR1 is SGHAT and CDR2 is FQNNGV. V was pared by 1 base and J by 10 bases, with 13 bases between. The CDR3 extends over 14 amino acids. CDR3 in DNA: TGTGCCAGCAGCTTAGTCGTCAGGGATGGAAAACTGTTTTTT. It yields the protein CASSLVVRDGKLFF.

The chain joins TRBV18 to TRBJ1-2; unclear D gene. Trimming left V 1 base short and J 4 bases short, with 13 bases between. The CDR3 spans 15 residues. In germline, CDR1 is KGHSH, CDR2 LQKENI. The CDR3, as DNA: TGTGCCAGCTCACCACTTGAGGGAGGAGGCTATGGCTACACCTTC. This translates into CASSPLEGGGYGYTF.

This clonotype was observed at least ten times. This rearrangement joins TRBV19 to TRBJ2-1; maybe TRBD2 (6 bases). Trimming removed 5 bases from V and 8 bases from J, with 22 bases in between. CDR1 and CDR2 (germline): LNHDA, SQIVND (reference sequence). This CDR3 has 16 amino acids. The CDR3 DNA sequence: TGTGCCAGTAGTCCAGCCTGGAGGGATAGTCTCCATGAGCAGTTCTTC. It codes for CASSPAWRDSLHEQFF.

This clonotype was counted a few times. This rearrangement joins TRBV10-3 to TRBJ2-3; 8 bases align to TRBD2. V shed 0 bases and J 3 bases; nucleotides not matched to a gene: 2. Germline V CDR1 and CDR2: ENHRY, SYGVKD. The length of the CDR3 is 15 residues. The CDR3 loop is CAISESPGGTDTQYF. DNA of the CDR3: TGTGCCATCAGTGAGTCGCCGGGAGGGACAGATACGCAGTATTTT.

This clonotype was observed a handful of times. The chain recombines TRBV2 with TRBJ1-1; no clear D. The CDR3 is 15 residues long. The V gene's germline CDR1 is SNHLY and CDR2 FYNNEI. V dropped 1 base and J dropped 0 bases, with 9 bases sitting between them. The CDR3 coding sequence is TGTGCCAGCAGTGAAGACTCTCCCATGAACACTGAAGCTTTCTTT. Protein: CASSEDSPMNTEAFF.

This clonotype appeared a few times. The chain carries TRBV5-4 and TRBJ2-2; 11 nucleotides match TRBD2. The CDR3 is 17 amino acids. From germline, CDR1 is SGHNT and CDR2 YYREEE (reference sequence). V was pared by 4 bases and J by 6 bases, with 11 bases of the junction left unmatched. In nucleotides, the CDR3 is TGTGCCAGCAGCCGTCTAGCGGGGGGTCAGGGCGCCGGGGAGCTGTTTTTT. This sequence encodes CASSRLAGGQGAGELFF.

This clonotype was counted only a few times. The V and J genes are TRBV7-9 and TRBJ1-5; D not certain. Germline-derived CDR1 and CDR2 are SEHNR and FQNEAQ (reference sequence). The CDR3 spans 14 residues. V lost 1 base and J lost 7, with 11 bases in between. CDR3 bases: TGTGCCAGCAGCTTAGATAATGGAAACCAGCCCCAGCATTTT. Translated: CASSLDNGNQPQHF.

The table lists this clonotype with a few counts. V is TRBV7-8 and J is TRBJ2-2; the match to TRBD2 covers 8 bases. After removal of 3 bases from V and 6 bases from J, the junction contained 6 bases not matched to a gene. The CDR3 runs 15 residues. Germline-derived CDR1 and CDR2 are SGHVS and FQNEAQ. The CDR3 reads CASSLARLASGELFF. DNA of the CDR3: TGTGCCAGCAGCTTGGCCAGACTAGCGTCCGGGGAGCTGTTTTTT.

The chain employs TRBV10-2 and TRBJ1-1, with 8 bases lining up with TRBD1. Germline-derived CDR1 and CDR2 are WSHSY and SAAADI. The CDR3 loop spans 15 amino acids. V lost 6 bases and J lost 1; bases outside the gene matches: 7. The CDR3 loop is CASRDLGQANTEAFF. The CDR3 DNA sequence: TGCGCCAGCAGGGATCTGGGACAGGCGAACACTGAAGCTTTCTTT.

In this sample, this clonotype turned up a few times. The chain joins TRBV24-1 to TRBJ2-5; TRBD2 is a possible D gene (5 bases). Germline CDR1 and CDR2: KGHDR and SFDVKD. Between the trimmed V and J ends, which lost 3 bases and 3 bases, there was a span of 10 bases. The CDR3 is 14 amino acids. CDR3 in DNA: TGTGCCACCAGTGATCCCCCGGAGGAAGAGACCCAGTACTTC. Translating it yields CATSDPPEEETQYF.

This sequence joins TRBV7-3 and TRBJ2-1; D may correspond to TRBD1 or TRBD2 (5 bases each). Germline CDR1 and CDR2: SGHTA and FQGTGA. V lost 5 bases and J lost 10, with 15 bases in between. CDR3 length: 13 amino acids. The CDR3, as DNA: TGTGCCAGCAGCACGGGACCGGAAGGGGAGCAGTTCTTC. It yields the protein CASSTGPEGEQFF.

The rearrangement uses TRBV4-2 and TRBJ1-1, with D perhaps matching TRBD1 (6 bases). The CDR3 has 15 residues. The V end was cut by 1 base, the J end by 1 base, with 10 bases between. Germline CDR1 and CDR2: LGHNA and YNFKEQ. CDR3: CASSQATQGNTEAFF. In nucleotides, the CDR3 is TGTGCCAGCAGCCAAGCTACACAGGGGAACACTGAAGCTTTCTTT.

V is TRBV7-8 and J is TRBJ2-1; D is unclear. The CDR3 consists of 14 residues. The V gene's germline CDR1 is SGHVS and CDR2 FQNEAQ. V was shortened by 5 bases and J by 5 bases, with 13 bases between the two germline ends. CDR3: CASSRRANDNEQFF. Written as DNA, the CDR3 is TGTGCCAGCAGCCGAAGGGCTAATGACAATGAGCAGTTCTTC. The entire variable domain, with the rest obtained from reference TRBV7-8 and TRBJ2-1, is as follows: GAGVSQSPRYKVAKRGQDVALRCDPISGHVSLFWYQQALGQGPEFLTYFQNEAQLDKSGLPSDRFFAERPEGSVSTLKIQRTQQEDSAVYLCASSRRANDNEQFFGPGTRLTVL.

This sequence joins TRBV6-6 and TRBJ2-1, with D uncertain. Between the trimmed V and J ends, which lost 0 bases and 8 bases, there was a span of 5 bases. The CDR3 is 12 amino acids. Looked up from germline, CDR1 is MNHNY and CDR2 is SVGAGI (reference sequence). DNA of the CDR3: TGTGCCAGCAGTTACTCATTCGATGAGCAGTTCTTC. This codes for CASSYSFDEQFF.

This clonotype was detected only a few times. The rearrangement links TRBV9 to TRBJ1-1; D may be TRBD1 (5 bases). Germline V gene sequence: CDR1 SGDLS, CDR2 YYNGEE. The CDR3 has 15 residues. With 4 bases removed from V and 1 base from J, the gap between germline ends came to 14 bases. The CDR3 nucleotides read TGTGCCAGCAGCCCCGGGACGCTCGGGAACACTGAAGCTTTCTTT. It encodes CASSPGTLGNTEAFF.

This clonotype was counted many times. The J gene is TRBJ2-7, the V gene TRBV5-4; D is possibly TRBD1 (7 bases). Trimming shortened V by 2 bases and J by 3 bases, and 9 bases separated the two germline ends. Germline CDR1 is SGHNT and CDR2 is YYREEE (reference sequence). This CDR3 is 13 amino acids long. CDR3: CASSFQGGYEQYF. In DNA form, the CDR3 reads TGTGCCAGCAGCTTTCAGGGGGGCTACGAGCAGTACTTC. The entire variable domain, with the rest obtained from reference TRBV5-4 and TRBJ2-7, is as follows: ETGVTQSPTHLIKTRGQQVTLRCSSQSGHNTVSWYQQALGQGPQFIFQYYREEENGRGNFPPRFSGLQFPNYSSELNVNALELDDSALYLCASSFQGGYEQYFGPGTRLTVT.

This chain joins TRBV5-1 and TRBJ2-1; D may match TRBD1 or TRBD2 (5 bases each). The CDR3 contains 15 residues. Trimming cost V 2 bases and J 6 bases, with 15 bases left between them. Per the germline V gene, CDR1 is SGHRS and CDR2 is YFSETQ. The CDR3: CASSFGSGPLNEQFF. DNA of the CDR3: TGCGCCAGCAGCTTCGGGTCGGGGCCCCTCAATGAGCAGTTCTTC.

The chain links TRBV24-1 to TRBJ2-2; tentatively, D is TRBD1 or TRBD2 (6 bases each). The V end lost 5 bases, the J end lost 1 base, and 13 bases lay between the germline ends. CDR1 and CDR2 (germline): KGHDR, SFDVKD. This CDR3 is built from 16 residues. The CDR3 loop reads CATSGGGLGNTGELFF. In DNA, the CDR3 is TGTGCCACCAGTGGTGGGGGGCTCGGGAACACCGGGGAGCTGTTTTTT.